The clone carrying this TCR beta chain was recorded a few times. Antigen specificity is unknown. Assay used: immunoSEQ multiplex PCR; TCRdb lists only in-frame clones, some missing. Of over a million clones listed, approximately 78% are singletons. This CDR3 spans 13 amino acids. The germline CDR1 and CDR2 sequences are ENHRY and SYGVKD. The V segment lost 6 bases and the J segment 8 bases; nucleotides outside the gene matches: 0. These data come from a study of shared clonotypes between healthy human individuals. Overall study context: Every donor yielded three CD4 naive, three CD4 memory, two CD8 naive and one CD8 memory plate. Points from the study as a whole: Sorted-subset sequencing was shown by rarefaction to be incomplete despite large depth. Of the naive CD4 clonotypes, roughly 5.5% were shared across several donors.

Sequenced: memory CD4+ T cells from PBMCs. Specified subset: CD45RA-negative fraction. This clonotype was sampled from a man aged 18 to 29 in good health. Some clones in this sample may be carry-over from other donors' samples. The chain links TRBV10-3 to TRBJ2-1; 14 nucleotides agree with TRBD2. CDR3 in DNA: TGTGCCATCAGGACTAGCGGGAGGGATGAGCAGTTCTTC. Its translation is CAIRTSGRDEQFF.